The T cell receptor beta chain described here comes from a study of human T cells and chemical hapten exposure. Germline trimming cut 6 bases from V and 0 bases from J; bases unmatched to any gene: 13. Germline loops: CDR1 MNHNS, CDR2 SASEGT. This CDR3 has 17 amino acids. Individual cDNA molecules (in the library) carried attached unique molecular identifiers. TCRdb independently ran MiXCR on the 5' RACE reads; one entry per CDR3 protein. The sample has approximately 81,000 distinct CDR3 sequences, approximately 8% seen once. The starting material, unfractionated whole blood, was used for total RNA extraction.

The chain is built from TRBV6-1 and TRBJ1-1; 7 positions agree with TRBD1. This clonotype was sampled from a male donor in good health. The CDR3 spells CASRATTGQNMNTEAFF. CDR3 coding DNA: TGTGCCAGCAGGGCCACAACGGGACAGAACATGAACACTGAAGCTTTCTTT.